The source of this T cell receptor (beta chain) is a study of shared clonotypes between healthy human individuals. CD45RO-negative, CCR7-positively selected cells formed the naive CD8 fraction, excluding terminally differentiated effector memory CD45RA+ cells. The CDR3 contains 17 residues. V was clipped by 2 bases and J by 0 bases; unmatched bases: 5. Germline values: CDR1 SNHLY, CDR2 FYNNEI. Sequencing was performed with immunoSEQ multiplex PCR; in TCRdb, only in-frame clones are kept and a portion is missing. This table has roughly 2 million clones, roughly 95% appearing once. This clonotype was obtained from a man in his late teens or twenties in good health. The V call is TRBV2, the J call TRBJ2-3; 10 bases line up with TRBD2. What was sequenced was naive CD8+ T cells sorted from blood. CDR3 sequence (DNA): TGTGCCAGCAGTGAACTGTTTAGCGGGGGGAGCACAGATACGCAGTATTTT. It is translated as CASSELFSGGSTDTQYF. The full variable domain, with the rest looked up from reference TRBV2 and TRBJ2-3, is EPEVTQTPSHQVTQMGQEVILRCVPISNHLYFYWYRQILGQKVEFLVSFYNNEISEKSEIFDDQFSVERPDGSNFTLKIRSTKLEDSAMYFCASSELFSGGSTDTQYFGPGTRLTVL.